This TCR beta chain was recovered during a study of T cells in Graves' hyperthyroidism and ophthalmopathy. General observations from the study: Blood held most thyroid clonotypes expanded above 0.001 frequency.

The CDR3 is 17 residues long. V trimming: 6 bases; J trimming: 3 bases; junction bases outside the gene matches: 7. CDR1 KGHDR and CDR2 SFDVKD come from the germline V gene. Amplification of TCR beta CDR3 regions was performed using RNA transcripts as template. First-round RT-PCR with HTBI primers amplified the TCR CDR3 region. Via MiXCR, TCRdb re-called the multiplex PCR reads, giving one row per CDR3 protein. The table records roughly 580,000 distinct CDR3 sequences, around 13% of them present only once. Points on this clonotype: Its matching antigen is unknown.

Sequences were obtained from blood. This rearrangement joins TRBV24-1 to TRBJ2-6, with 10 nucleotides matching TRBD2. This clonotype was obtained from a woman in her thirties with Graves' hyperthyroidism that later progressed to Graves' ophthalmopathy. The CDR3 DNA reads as TGTGCCACCAGTCCCCTAGCGGGAGCTGGTGGGGCCAACGTCCTGACTTTC. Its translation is CATSPLAGAGGANVLTF.